This T cell receptor beta chain was identified in a study of blood T cell repertoires in COVID-19. The overall study: Samples of COVID-19 (acute and convalescent) were obtained from the United States, Italy and Spain. Nucleic acid was either cDNA or gDNA, and it came from T cells, B-cell-depleted T cells, or PBMCs.

Per the original data handling: Reference gene primer amplification in the assay estimated nucleated cell counts. Generated by immunoSEQ multiplex PCR, the TCRdb table keeps only in-frame clones and is missing some. V and J calls and clone size follow that table, whereas D and trimming were derived from the DNA. The sample lists fewer than 200,000 clones; around 86% were seen once. Of note for this clone: The sample has other DNA sequences that encode this CDR3 too.

Trimming removed 5 bases at V and 1 base at J, with 3 bases between. The CDR3 is made up of 12 amino acids. Looked up from germline, CDR1 is SEHNR and CDR2 is FQNEAQ (reference sequence). A Seattle source enrolled patients during active infection and followed them longitudinally. The sequence was obtained from a woman between 70 and 85 years old with COVID-19, enrolled during active disease. This chain links TRBV7-9 with TRBJ1-3; D gene uncertain. The sample taken for sequencing was peripheral blood. CDR3 protein: CASSQSGNTIYF. In DNA, the CDR3 is TGTGCCAGCAGCCAATCTGGAAACACCATATATTTT.